The sequence of this T cell receptor beta chain was determined in a study of blood T cells in healthy people across ages. General study findings and limits: Among T cells, TCR beta diversity per million cells dropped roughly linearly as age rose.

Germline values: CDR1 SGHTA, CDR2 FQGNSA. The CDR3 consists of 16 residues. J lost 9 bases, V lost 6 bases, and 15 bases had no gene match. Worth noting for this clonotype: What it recognizes is unknown.

A sample-barcoded 5' primer and a J-beta primer mix were used in a second PCR of about 7 to 12 cycles. The template-switch adaptor was a 5' adaptor with 12 random nucleotides. It tagged each cDNA molecule. Sequencing recovered at least 3 million CDR3-containing paired-end reads from each sample. MiXCR, applied by TCRdb to the 5' RACE reads, yields one record per CDR3 protein. The data show roughly 800,000 distinct CDR3 sequences, about three fifths seen once. This receptor was obtained from a man in his thirties or forties in good health. The genes are TRBV7-2 and TRBJ2-1; 9 positions agree with TRBD2. Sequencing input: blood. CDR3: CASRLRGAGGNGEQFF. The CDR3 nucleotides are TGTGCCAGCAGGTTGAGGGGAGCGGGAGGCAACGGTGAGCAGTTCTTC.